A selection of T cell receptor beta chains follows, all from one sample in a study of shared clonotypes between healthy human individuals. The assay was immunoSEQ multiplex PCR, and TCRdb's table has in-frame clones only and misses some. The table lists around 990,000 clones, around three quarters of them singletons. Sequenced input: memory CD4+ T cells from PBMCs. These TCRs come from a man aged 18 to 35 in good health. Some clones in this sample may be carry-over from other donors' samples. Both conserved end residues are part of each CDR3. The D gene is left open where the match is weak. A clone size is listed for some rows: how often the clone was seen (once, few, many), or a class if it is expanded.

D: TRBD1
size: .
V: TRBV29-1
J: TRBJ1-1
DNA: TGCAGCGTGCGGACAGGGGCCCGGAACACTGAAGCTTTCTTT
CDR3: CSVRTGARNTEAFF

D: TRBD1
size: .
V: TRBV28
J: TRBJ1-5
DNA: TGTGCCAGCAGAAAACTGACAGGGGGATGGGGAAATCAGCCCCAGCATTTT
CDR3: CASRKLTGGWGNQPQHF

D: TRBD2
size: .
V: TRBV11-2
J: TRBJ2-3
DNA: TGTGCCAGCAGCTCCCCGGGACTAGCTCAGAATACGCAGTATTTT
CDR3: CASSSPGLAQNTQYF

D: TRBD2
size: .
V: TRBV7-2
J: TRBJ2-5
DNA: TGTGCCAGCAGCTTAGTAGGGGACCCACTAGCGGGAGCGTTTGAGACCCAGTACTTC
CDR3: CASSLVGDPLAGAFETQYF

D: .
size: many
V: TRBV25-1
J: TRBJ1-6
DNA: TGTGCCAGCAGTGGATCTGAGAATTCACCCCTCCACTTT
CDR3: CASSGSENSPLHF

D: .
size: .
V: TRBV30
J: TRBJ2-1
DNA: TGTGCCTGGAGTGTACATATATTATCGCGATCCCCCTACAATGAGCAGTTCTTC
CDR3: CAWSVHILSRSPYNEQFF

D: TRBD2
size: .
V: TRBV30
J: TRBJ2-3
DNA: TGTGCCTGGACTCGCGGGGCCAGCGGGAGCATCACAGATACGCAGTATTTT
CDR3: CAWTRGASGSITDTQYF

D: TRBD2
size: .
V: TRBV2
J: TRBJ2-7
DNA: TGTGCCAGCAGTGTCGCGATTCTGGGAGGGGTAGAGTCCTTC
CDR3: CASSVAILGGVESF

D: TRBD2
size: .
V: TRBV5-1
J: TRBJ2-5
DNA: TGCGCCAGCAGCCCCGGGACTAGCGGGAGGGCCCGGGAGACCCAGTACTTC
CDR3: CASSPGTSGRARETQYF

D: .
size: .
V: TRBV28
J: TRBJ2-7
DNA: TGTGCCAGCAGTGTCGAACGAGGGTTCTACGAGCAGTACTTC
CDR3: CASSVERGFYEQYF

D: TRBD1
size: once
V: TRBV29-1
J: TRBJ2-2
DNA: TGCAGCGCAGGACAGGGGAACACCGGGGAGCTGTTTTTT
CDR3: CSAGQGNTGELFF

D: .
size: .
V: TRBV28
J: TRBJ1-4
DNA: TGTGCCAGCAGTTTGGGCAGGGGCGGTGAAAAACTGTTTTTT
CDR3: CASSLGRGGEKLFF

D: TRBD1
size: .
V: TRBV7-9
J: TRBJ1-2
DNA: TGTGCCAGCAGCGTGACAGGGGGTGGCTATGGCTACACCTTC
CDR3: CASSVTGGGYGYTF

D: .
size: .
V: TRBV18
J: TRBJ1-1
DNA: TGTGCCAGCTCACCACAGGAGGCTCGCACTGAAGCTTTCTTT
CDR3: CASSPQEARTEAFF

D: .
size: .
V: TRBV11-2
J: TRBJ2-7
DNA: TGTGCCAGCAGCTACGTTCCGGACAGCTACGAGCAGTACTTC
CDR3: CASSYVPDSYEQYF

D: .
size: .
V: TRBV25-1
J: TRBJ2-3
DNA: TGTGCCAGCAGTCCCCCGCCGGGTCTCTCCACAGATACGCAGTATTTT
CDR3: CASSPPPGLSTDTQYF

D: .
size: .
V: TRBV28
J: TRBJ1-5
DNA: TGTGCCAGCAGTCTTCGGGACATATCTCAGCCCCAGCATTTT
CDR3: CASSLRDISQPQHF

D: .
size: .
V: TRBV6-6
J: TRBJ1-3
DNA: TGTGCCAGCAGTGGATCTCGAAACACCATATATTTT
CDR3: CASSGSRNTIYF

D: .
size: few
V: TRBV28
J: TRBJ2-5
DNA: TGTGCCAGCAGTTTAGATCGCCTAGGGGAGACCCAGTACTTC
CDR3: CASSLDRLGETQYF

D: .
size: .
V: TRBV5-1
J: TRBJ2-3
DNA: TGCGCCAGCAGCTTGACCGATACGCAGTATTTT
CDR3: CASSLTDTQYF

D: TRBD1
size: .
V: TRBV7-9
J: TRBJ1-2
DNA: TGTGCCAGCAGCTCGCAGGGGGATGGCTACACCTTC
CDR3: CASSSQGDGYTF

D: TRBD1
size: .
V: TRBV5-4
J: TRBJ2-1
DNA: TGTGCCAGCAGCCGACAGGGGTATGAGCAGTTCTTC
CDR3: CASSRQGYEQFF

D: TRBD2
size: once
V: TRBV7-6
J: TRBJ2-1
DNA: TGTGCCAGCAGCCCCGTATCTAGCGGGAGTCAGGGTGAGCAGTTCTTC
CDR3: CASSPVSSGSQGEQFF

D: TRBD1
size: .
V: TRBV6-1
J: TRBJ1-5
DNA: TGTGCCAGCAGTGAAGCGGGACAGCGAAGGGTTAGCAATCAGCCCCAGCATTTT
CDR3: CASSEAGQRRVSNQPQHF

D: TRBD1
size: .
V: TRBV28
J: TRBJ1-3
DNA: TGTGCCAGCAGACCCGCCGGGCAGGGGGACGGAAACACCATATATTTT
CDR3: CASRPAGQGDGNTIYF

D: TRBD2
size: .
V: TRBV5-1
J: TRBJ2-1
DNA: TGCGCCAGCAGCTTGGTAGCGGGAGCCTACAATGAGCAGTTCTTC
CDR3: CASSLVAGAYNEQFF

D: .
size: .
V: TRBV6-6
J: TRBJ2-7
DNA: TGTGCCAGCAGAGAAACCGGGACTCGATATACCTACGAGCAGTACTTC
CDR3: CASRETGTRYTYEQYF

D: .
size: .
V: TRBV28
J: TRBJ2-7
DNA: TGTGCCAGCAGTTTAGGGAATCCTTTCTCGGTCTACGAGCAGTACTTC
CDR3: CASSLGNPFSVYEQYF

D: TRBD1
size: .
V: TRBV9
J: TRBJ2-7
DNA: TGTGCCAGCAGCCCCGACAGGGGGAAGTACGAGCAGTACTTC
CDR3: CASSPDRGKYEQYF

D: TRBD1
size: .
V: TRBV28
J: TRBJ1-5
DNA: TGTGCCAGCAGAGACGGACAGGGGGATAATCAGCCCCAGCATTTT
CDR3: CASRDGQGDNQPQHF

D: TRBD2
size: .
V: TRBV10-2
J: TRBJ2-1
DNA: TGCGCCAGCAGTGTGGCTAGCGGGACGTACAATGAGCAGTTCTTC
CDR3: CASSVASGTYNEQFF

D: .
size: .
V: TRBV6-6
J: TRBJ2-5
DNA: TGTGCCAGCAGTTATTATCCTGGACAAGAGACCCAGTACTTC
CDR3: CASSYYPGQETQYF

D: .
size: .
V: TRBV5-1
J: TRBJ2-3
DNA: TGCGCCAGCAGCTTGGTTCGGTCGGGAGCAGGAACAGATACGCAGTATTTT
CDR3: CASSLVRSGAGTDTQYF

D: .
size: .
V: TRBV28
J: TRBJ1-4
DNA: TGTGCCAGCAGTTGGCCCAATGAAAAACTGTTTTTT
CDR3: CASSWPNEKLFF

D: .
size: once
V: TRBV7-9
J: TRBJ1-6
DNA: TGTGCCAGCAGCATCGGGGCAGAGCCTAATTCACCCCTCCACTTT
CDR3: CASSIGAEPNSPLHF

D: TRBD2
size: .
V: TRBV7-3
J: TRBJ2-1
DNA: TGTGCCAGCAGCTCTACTAGCGGGAGATCGTACAATGAGCAGTTCTTC
CDR3: CASSSTSGRSYNEQFF

D: TRBD2
size: .
V: TRBV28
J: TRBJ2-7
DNA: TGTGCCAGCAGCCGCCTCCGATCGGGACTAGCGTCCGAGCAGTACTTC
CDR3: CASSRLRSGLASEQYF

D: TRBD1
size: .
V: TRBV27
J: TRBJ2-7
DNA: TGTGCCAGCAGTTTAAGGGACAGGTTCGACGAGCAGTACTTC
CDR3: CASSLRDRFDEQYF

D: .
size: .
V: TRBV7-3
J: TRBJ2-1
DNA: TGTGCCAGCAGCTTAACGGCGTGGACTTATGAGCAGTTCTTC
CDR3: CASSLTAWTYEQFF

D: .
size: .
V: TRBV15
J: TRBJ1-5
DNA: TGTGCCACCAGCAGAGAAGGAGGGGGGGATCAGCCCCAGCATTTT
CDR3: CATSREGGGDQPQHF

D: .
size: .
V: TRBV5-4
J: TRBJ1-5
DNA: TGTGCCAGCAGCTTTTTCCCAGGGGAGCCCCAGCATTTT
CDR3: CASSFFPGEPQHF

D: TRBD1
size: .
V: TRBV10-3
J: TRBJ2-7
DNA: TGTGCCACCTACAGGGGGCTGGGCTACGAGCAGTACTTC
CDR3: CATYRGLGYEQYF

D: .
size: .
V: TRBV5-1
J: TRBJ1-4
DNA: TGCGCCAGCAGCTTAAGCGGATTTGAAAAACTGTTTTTT
CDR3: CASSLSGFEKLFF

D: TRBD2
size: .
V: TRBV4-1
J: TRBJ2-5
DNA: TGCGCCAGCAGCCAGGAATGGACGGCGGGAGAAGAGACCCAGTACTTC
CDR3: CASSQEWTAGEETQYF